The 8 T cell receptor beta chains given below trace back to one sample, sequenced in a study of CD8 T cells in ankylosing spondylitis. Using its own MiXCR run on the 5' RACE reads, TCRdb lists one record per CDR3 protein. The profile shows some 130,000 distinct CDR3 sequences, around 15% of them singletons. The sample consisted of blood, either unsorted or a sorted T cell fraction (not recorded which). These receptors all come from a female donor with ankylosing spondylitis or in good health (not recorded which).

At least ten counts were recorded for this clonotype. The chain combines TRBV10-3 with TRBJ2-3; D may be TRBD1 (5 bases). Trimming removed 9 bases from V and 2 bases from J, with 15 bases in between. Germline loops: CDR1 ENHRY, CDR2 SYGVKD. The CDR3 has 14 residues. CDR3 coding DNA: TGTGCCATGAAACTGAAGGACAACACAGATACGCAGTATTTT. Translating it yields CAMKLKDNTDTQYF.

This clonotype has ten or more counts. This chain links TRBV6-5 with TRBJ2-1; 9 nucleotides match TRBD2. Germline V gene data show CDR1 as MNHEY and CDR2 as SVGAGI. CDR3 length equals 15 residues. V was pared by 2 bases and J by 5 bases, with 4 bases of the junction left unmatched. CDR3 in amino acids: CASSYLAGRDNEQFF. DNA for the CDR3: TGTGCCAGCAGTTACCTAGCGGGAAGGGACAATGAGCAGTTCTTC.

The chain couples TRBV12-3 or TRBV12-4 to TRBJ2-1, with 15 bases aligning to TRBD2. This CDR3 is 19 amino acids long. Trimming removed 11 bases from V and 8 bases from J; junction bases left unmatched: 22. The CDR3 coding sequence is TGTGCCTTCAGTTTAGCGCTCATCGGGACTAGCGGGAGGAACTATGAGCAGTTCTTC. It specifies CAFSLALIGTSGRNYEQFF.

To note about this clonotype: This may arise from a read error, as a much more abundant clone is one base away. The V and J genes are TRBV10-3 and TRBJ2-1; 12 nucleotides align to TRBD2. CDR1 and CDR2 from the germline V gene are ENHRY and SYGVKD. V gave up 7 bases and J gave up 6 bases; unmatched junction bases: 7. CDR3 length: 15 residues. CDR3 DNA sequence: TGTGCCATCACCGTGTCTAGCGGGAGGGTCAATGAGCAGTTCTTC. Its protein product is CAITVSSGRVNEQFF.

Many counts were recorded for this clonotype. V gene TRBV5-1 combines with J gene TRBJ1-1; D is perhaps TRBD1 (6 bases). The CDR3 extends over 15 amino acids. V was shortened by 4 bases and J by 4 bases, with 17 bases between the two germline ends. Germline V gives CDR1 SGHRS, CDR2 YFSETQ. DNA for the CDR3: TGCGCCAGCAGCCCCCCGCGACAGGCCGGCACTGAAGCTTTCTTT. This codes for CASSPPRQAGTEAFF.

The chain links TRBV5-4 to TRBJ1-1; TRBD1 might be the D (6 bases). Trimming removed 0 bases from V and 1 base from J, with 7 bases in between. Germline CDR1 is SGHNT and CDR2 is YYREEE (reference sequence). CDR3 size: 14 residues. CDR3 DNA sequence: TGTGCCAGCAGCTTGGACAGGGAGAACACTGAAGCTTTCTTT. Its translation: CASSLDRENTEAFF.

This clonotype occurred a few times. The rearrangement links TRBV7-8 to TRBJ2-1; 8 bases align to TRBD1. Germline V gives CDR1 SGHVS, CDR2 FQNEAQ. V trimming: 5 bases; J trimming: 7 bases; junction bases outside the gene matches: 13. The CDR3 runs 16 residues. CDR3 sequence: CASSPLSRGHGNEQFF. Written as DNA, the CDR3 is TGTGCCAGCAGCCCCTTAAGCAGGGGGCACGGGAATGAGCAGTTCTTC.

The table lists this clonotype with many counts. The gene calls are TRBV7-9 and TRBJ2-7; D is unresolved. This CDR3 region has 13 residues. Germline V gene lookup returns CDR1 SEHNR and CDR2 FQNEAQ (reference sequence). V was pared by 6 bases and J by 3 bases, with 12 bases between. The CDR3 loop reads CASSGLVNYEQYF. The CDR3 coding sequence is TGTGCCAGCAGTGGTCTAGTTAACTACGAGCAGTACTTC. Full variable domain (outside the CDR3, taken from reference TRBV7-9 and TRBJ2-7): DTGVSQNPRHKITKRGQNVTFRCDPISEHNRLYWYRQTLGQGPEFLTYFQNEAQLEKSRLLSDRFSAERPKGSFSTLEIQRTEQGDSAMYLCASSGLVNYEQYFGPGTRLTVT.